The TCR beta chain under discussion was sequenced for a study of cytomegalovirus exposure and HLA in healthy donors. General study results and limits: There were reportedly fewer N-insertions in an Asian-associated ancestry cluster than the roughly 670-donor mean, in a later analysis. DRB1 showed the most TCR associations and HLA-C the fewest in a later analysis, as rates varied by HLA locus.

The germline CDR1 and CDR2 sequences are SSHAT and FNYEAQ (reference sequence). The CDR3 totals 17 residues. Concerning this clone: Its specificity is not known. The junction departs from germline at one end; a sequencing error may be responsible.

As for the donors, each was a healthy bone marrow donor. PCR used 60 Vbeta primers and 13 Jbeta primers. Libraries were prepared by immunoSEQ multiplex PCR; TCRdb keeps only in-frame clonotypes and omits some of them. The sample includes 130,000 or so clones, around 80% of them seen just once. This sequence was found in a woman aged 40 to 49 in good health and CMV-seronegative. What was sequenced was PBMCs. The V and J genes are TRBV7-7 and TRBJ1-2, with unresolved D. CDR3: CASSLAAEGRRKNGYTF. In DNA, the CDR3 is TGTGCTAGCAGCTTAGCTGCGGAGGGAAGGAGAAAGAATGGCTACACCTTC.